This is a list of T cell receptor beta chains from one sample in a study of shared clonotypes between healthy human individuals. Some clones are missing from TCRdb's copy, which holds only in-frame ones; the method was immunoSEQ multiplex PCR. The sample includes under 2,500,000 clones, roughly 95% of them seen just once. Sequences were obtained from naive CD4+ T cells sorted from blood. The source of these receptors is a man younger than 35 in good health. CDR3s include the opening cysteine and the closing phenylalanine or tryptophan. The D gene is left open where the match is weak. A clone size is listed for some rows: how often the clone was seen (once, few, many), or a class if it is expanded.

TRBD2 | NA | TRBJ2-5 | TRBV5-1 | CASSIGGSQETQYF | TGCGCCAGCAGCATCGGGGGGTCCCAAGAGACCCAGTACTTC
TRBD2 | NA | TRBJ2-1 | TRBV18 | CASSPTTSGSINEQFF | TGTGCCAGCTCACCAACGACTAGCGGGAGTATCAATGAGCAGTTCTTC
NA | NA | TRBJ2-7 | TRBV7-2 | CASSYDSDGHYEQYF | TGTGCCAGCAGCTACGACTCCGACGGACACTACGAGCAGTACTTC
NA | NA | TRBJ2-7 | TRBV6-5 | CASSYRTGTLGEQYF | TGTGCCAGCAGTTATCGCACAGGGACCCTTGGCGAGCAGTACTTC
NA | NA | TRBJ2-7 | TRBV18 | CASSQDLVHEQYF | TGTGCCAGCTCACAGGACCTGGTACACGAGCAGTACTTC
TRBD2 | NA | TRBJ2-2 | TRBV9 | CASSPGLAGGPGTNTGELFF | TGTGCCAGCAGCCCAGGACTAGCGGGGGGGCCTGGTACGAACACCGGGGAGCTGTTTTTT
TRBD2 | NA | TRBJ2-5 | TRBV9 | CASSVLAGGPETQYF | TGTGCCAGCAGCGTACTAGCGGGGGGGCCGGAGACCCAGTACTTC
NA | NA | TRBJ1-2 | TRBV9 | CASSESETGRDGYTF | TGTGCCAGCAGCGAGTCCGAAACAGGGAGGGATGGCTACACCTTC
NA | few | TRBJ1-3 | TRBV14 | CASSLRNHGYSGNTIYF | TGTGCCAGCAGCCTTCGCAACCACGGGTACTCTGGAAACACCATATATTTT
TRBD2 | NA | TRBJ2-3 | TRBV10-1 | CASGTSTSTDTQYF | TGCGCCAGTGGGACTAGCACTAGCACAGATACGCAGTATTTT
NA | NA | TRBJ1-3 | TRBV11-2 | CASSLRGTASGNTIYF | TGTGCCAGCAGCTTAAGAGGGACCGCTTCTGGAAACACCATATATTTT
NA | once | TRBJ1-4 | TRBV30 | CAWRPVRAQVDEKLFF | TGTGCCTGGAGACCCGTCCGGGCACAGGTTGATGAAAAACTGTTTTTT
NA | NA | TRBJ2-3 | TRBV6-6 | CASSLRSEGDTQYF | TGTGCCAGCAGTCTCCGTTCAGAGGGGGATACGCAGTATTTT
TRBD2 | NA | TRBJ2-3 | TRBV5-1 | CASSLVAGVDTQYF | TGCGCCAGCAGCTTGGTAGCGGGAGTAGATACGCAGTATTTT
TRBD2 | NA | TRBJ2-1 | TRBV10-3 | CAISLAGGTDNEQFF | TGTGCCATCAGTCTAGCGGGAGGAACCGACAATGAGCAGTTCTTC
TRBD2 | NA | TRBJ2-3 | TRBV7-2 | CASSPTSIFTDTQYF | TGTGCCAGCAGTCCGACTAGCATTTTCACAGATACGCAGTATTTT
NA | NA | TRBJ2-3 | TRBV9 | CASSVGDTGFTDTQYF | TGTGCCAGCAGCGTAGGGGACACCGGGTTCACAGATACGCAGTATTTT
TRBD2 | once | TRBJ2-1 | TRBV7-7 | CASSLSSGTYNEQFF | TGTGCTAGCAGCTTATCTAGCGGGACTTACAATGAGCAGTTCTTC
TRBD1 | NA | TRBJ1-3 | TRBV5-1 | CASSLAQGGSGNTIYF | TGCGCCAGCAGCTTGGCCCAGGGGGGGTCTGGAAACACCATATATTTT
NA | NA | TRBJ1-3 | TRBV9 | CASSLTLGSTGNTIYF | TGTGCCAGCAGCTTAACGCTGGGGTCTACGGGAAACACCATATATTTT
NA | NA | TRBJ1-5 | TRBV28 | CASSPQIQPQHF | TGTGCCAGCAGTCCTCAGATACAGCCCCAGCATTTT
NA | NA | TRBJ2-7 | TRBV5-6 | CASSLWGQGIYEQYF | TGTGCCAGCAGCTTGTGGGGGCAGGGGATCTACGAGCAGTACTTC
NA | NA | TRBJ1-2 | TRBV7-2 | CASSLSPGNYGYTF | TGTGCCAGCAGCTTATCCCCTGGGAACTATGGCTACACCTTC
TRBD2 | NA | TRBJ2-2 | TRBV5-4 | CASSPGTSSTGELFF | TGTGCCAGCAGCCCCGGGACTAGTAGCACCGGGGAGCTGTTTTTT
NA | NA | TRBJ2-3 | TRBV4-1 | CASSRQGPDTQYF | TGCGCCAGCAGCCGTCAGGGTCCAGATACGCAGTATTTT
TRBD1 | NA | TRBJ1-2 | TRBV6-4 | CASSAQGSDGYTF | TGTGCCAGCAGTGCACAGGGGAGTGATGGCTACACCTTC
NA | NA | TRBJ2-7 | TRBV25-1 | CASSEGGRDEQYF | TGTGCCAGCAGTGAAGGAGGTAGGGACGAGCAGTACTTC
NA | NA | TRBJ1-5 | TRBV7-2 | CASSPDTYSNQPQHF | TGTGCCAGCAGCCCTGACACCTATAGCAATCAGCCCCAGCATTTT
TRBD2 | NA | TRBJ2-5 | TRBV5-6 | CASSRQTSGVETQYF | TGTGCCAGCAGCCGCCAGACTAGCGGGGTGGAGACCCAGTACTTC
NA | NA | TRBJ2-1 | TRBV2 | CASSQERASYNEQFF | TGTGCCAGCAGCCAAGAGCGGGCCTCCTACAATGAGCAGTTCTTC
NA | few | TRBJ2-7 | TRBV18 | CASSPTGYEQYF | TGTGCCAGCTCACCGACCGGCTACGAGCAGTACTTC
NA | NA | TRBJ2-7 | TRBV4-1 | CASSQTHVPYEQYF | TGCGCCAGCAGCCAGACCCACGTTCCTTACGAGCAGTACTTC
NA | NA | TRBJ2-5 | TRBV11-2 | CASSLEWQETQYF | TGTGCCAGCAGCTTAGAGTGGCAGGAGACCCAGTACTTC
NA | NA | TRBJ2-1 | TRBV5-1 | CASSLDMSSYNEQFF | TGCGCCAGCAGCTTGGATATGAGCTCCTACAATGAGCAGTTCTTC
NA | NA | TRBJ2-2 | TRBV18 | CASSPRASEELFF | TGTGCCAGCTCACCACGAGCCTCCGAGGAGCTGTTTTTT
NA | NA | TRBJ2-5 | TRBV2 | CASGRVWETQYF | TGTGCCAGCGGCAGGGTGTGGGAGACCCAGTACTTC
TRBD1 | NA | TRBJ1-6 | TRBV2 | CASSEKGLQGVGSPLHF | TGTGCCAGCAGTGAGAAAGGATTACAGGGGGTTGGTTCACCCCTCCACTTT
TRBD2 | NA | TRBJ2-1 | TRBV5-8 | CASSFLLAGGTGNEQFF | TGTGCCAGCAGCTTCTTGCTAGCGGGAGGTACGGGCAATGAGCAGTTCTTC
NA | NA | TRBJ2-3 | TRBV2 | CASSETGGPTDTQYF | TGTGCCAGCAGTGAGACCGGGGGGCCCACAGATACGCAGTATTTT
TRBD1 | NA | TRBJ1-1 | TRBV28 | CASSLRPDRVDFF | TGTGCCAGCAGTTTACGCCCGGACAGGGTGGATTTCTTT
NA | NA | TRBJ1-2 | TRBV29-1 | CSVSPQGQDYGYTF | TGCAGCGTCTCACCCCAGGGCCAGGACTATGGCTACACCTTC
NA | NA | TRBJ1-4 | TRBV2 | CASSEEGTGNEKLFF | TGTGCCAGCAGTGAAGAGGGGACGGGGAATGAAAAACTGTTTTTT
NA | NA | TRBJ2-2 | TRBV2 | CASSEERAGELFF | TGTGCCAGCAGTGAAGAGCGGGCCGGGGAGCTGTTTTTT